This entry features one T cell receptor (beta chain) sequence. These data come from a study of lymphopenia after photon versus proton radiotherapy. Sequencing used immunoSEQ multiplex PCR; TCRdb keeps in-frame clones, though not all of them. The table includes roughly 64,000 clones, about nine tenths detected once. Trimming left V 0 bases short and J 4 bases short, with 13 bases between. CDR1 and CDR2 from the germline V gene are SGHRS and YFSETQ. This CDR3 has 15 residues. The sequences come from peripheral blood, collected from a patient treated with proton-based radiotherapy. The chain is built from TRBV5-1 and TRBJ2-5; TRBD1 or TRBD2 may be the D gene (6 bases each). The TCR comes from an older man with esophageal cancer. The CDR3 DNA follows: TGCGCCAGCAGCTTGGTGGGGGGCTCCCCAGAGACCCAGTACTTC. As protein: CASSLVGGSPETQYF.